This entry describes one TCR beta chain. This clone was counted a few times. The clone's antigen remains unknown. No quality values exist for individual bases; no much larger clone is one base distant. The source of the sample is a study of cytomegalovirus exposure and HLA in healthy donors listed by TCRdb under 2017. Notes on the research overall: According to an earlier analysis of around 600 of the donors, 200 million or so T cells yielded 120 million or so unique TCR beta sequences and about 300 Gb of sequence data. Approximately 300 gigabases of sequencing data and tens of millions of unique TCR sequences made up an early release that covered roughly 670 HLA-typed donors. Among the approximately 430 genotyped donors, around 81% belonged to the genetic ancestry cluster associated with self-reported Caucasian donors. The study aimed to test whether cataloging public T cell receptors could reveal signatures of past pathogen exposure. The T cell repertoires of some 670 subjects were profiled by immunosequencing and related to cytomegalovirus serostatus. A separate validation cohort of over 95 different subjects was used in addition to the approximately 670-subject first cohort. High-throughput TCR immunosequencing, statistical association of individual TCRs with disease status, and machine learning were combined to predict cytomegalovirus infection status. A later analysis re-examined previously published TCR beta repertoires from roughly 720 donors and added high-resolution HLA genotyping to investigate patterns of TCR occurrence. Rather than drawing on any new phenotypic data, the later analysis identified candidate immune exposures from TCR beta sequences and the way those sequences occurred across donors. An earlier analysis of fewer than 750 of the donors used high-throughput TCR beta sequencing to judge whether each TCR beta V gene segment behaved as functional or pseudogenic. Alongside the repertoire data, information on donor age, sex, ethnicity and CMV serostatus was compiled. Genome-wide SNP genotypes for about three fifths of the 666 donors were used in a later genetic analysis, which treated that subset as a discovery cohort. All discovery cohort repertoires had been generated using a single sequencing platform. HLA typing covered class I and class II loci at four-digit resolution. Typing coverage differed by locus: A, B, C, DRB1 and DQB1 were typed in about 620-630 donors, DQA1 in 500 to 550, DPA1 in approximately 610, and DPB1 in 450 to 490. Several DR-DQ haplotypes were treated as single units for association and clustering because of strong linkage in the cohort. Across 300 to 500 genotyped donors of the cohort, an average of approximately 240,000 unique TCR beta nucleotide sequences per donor were sequenced, and 15% to 20% of those sequences were non-productive. Findings and caveats that apply to the study as a whole: Because some donors lacked HLA typing at each locus, the association tests relied only on the typed subset. In a later analysis, TCR association rates were found to vary across HLA loci, with the most associated TCRs seen for DRB1 alleles and the fewest for HLA-C alleles. The classifier was reported to diagnose cytomegalovirus status with high specificity and sensitivity in both the original and validation cohorts. Compared with the roughly 710-donor mean, donors in an Asian-associated ancestry cluster had fewer N-insertions in productive TCRs, according to a later genetic analysis. The study listed 164 TCR beta chains as associated with cytomegalovirus. Only TCR beta chains were sequenced in this cohort, and the absence of alpha or paired-chain data limited detectable features. An earlier analysis of some 560 of the donors showed that most TCR beta V segments appeared in productive rearrangements either about 87% or about 30% of the time, which broadly matched IMGT annotations. According to a later analysis, parvovirus B19, influenza, CMV and Epstein-Barr virus appeared linked to several top co-occurrence clusters. Most CMV-associated TCR beta chains appeared to be HLA-restricted in a later analysis, and the HLA associations seemed to be driven largely by CMV exposure. A further reported finding was that TCR beta sequences accurately predicted the HLA-A and HLA-B alleles for most subjects in the first cohort. The only immune exposure information available for the cohort was CMV serostatus. The 87-base-pair reads could not distinguish some IMGT-functional V segments, including TRBV6-2 and TRBV6-3, so those segments were excluded. In a later genetic analysis, a missense DCLRE1C variant was associated with V-gene and J-gene trimming of TCR beta chains, and the association was replicated in an independent cohort. The authors suggested that the approach could potentially be generalized to other disease states and immunological phenotypes. Most TCR sequences were seen in very few donors, while some public TCRs were found in many individuals. The presence/absence analyses assumed that sequencing depth was roughly uniform across donors, and that assumption may not be true. In a later analysis, 16,951 TCR beta sequences were associated with specific HLA alleles at a false discovery rate of 0.05. The sequencing pipeline was judged likely to have produced a cluster of highly shared sequence variants as a technical artifact. Because counts were too low, more than 15 rarely observed V segments, including chromosome 9 orphons, were left out of the earlier analysis of 587 of the donors. Correlated functional status among segregating V segments might reflect linkage disequilibrium, but an unknown experimental factor could not be ruled out. Strong co-occurrence of HLA alleles, especially DR and DQ, made assigning TCR associations to individual alleles difficult. Three of the identified cytomegalovirus-associated TCR beta chains were confirmed in vitro to be specific for cytomegalovirus antigens. Compared with equally common non-associated chains, HLA-associated TCR beta chains in a later analysis were more clonally expanded and had lower generation probabilities.

Library preparation used the immunoSEQ multiplex PCR assay. For the multiplex PCR, a mixture combining 60 forward primers for TCR Vbeta segments and 13 reverse primers for TCR Jbeta segments was used. Amplification of the CDR3 region of rearranged TCR beta genes was performed with a multiplex PCR assay on genomic DNA. Amplified TCR beta libraries were sequenced as 87-base-pair reads on the Illumina HiSeq System. In the paper's pipeline: A later analysis tallied around 80 million unique TCR beta chains across the 700 or so repertoires, and some 10 million of those chains were shared by two or more donors. Raw reads were error-corrected and collapsed into unique sequences by a nearest-neighbor algorithm in which closely related sequences were merged to remove PCR and sequencing errors. V, D and J gene segments were assigned by aligning CDR3 sequences to IMGT reference sequences. For a sequence to be retained, a match of at least six nucleotides to both a V gene segment and a J gene segment was required. Rearrangements were called productive when the CDR3 lacked stop codons and stayed in frame with V and J; all others were non-productive. Following IMGT convention, CDR3 was defined as the stretch from the second conserved V-encoded cysteine up to the conserved J-encoded phenylalanine. Sequences without an unambiguous match to a single V gene segment were excluded from the earlier analysis of 450 to 750 of the donors. An earlier analysis of over 450 of the donors classified V segments as functional when productive rearrangements were above 56.7% and as segregating when the standard deviation between donors was above 5%. A statistical classification framework was developed to diagnose cytomegalovirus status using the catalog of TCR beta chain sequences. A later analysis assigned V and J genes by comparing TCR nucleotide sequences with IMGT/GENE-DB human TR gene sequences. The TCRdist pipeline was used in a later analysis to assign CDR3 sequences and most-parsimonious VDJ recombination scenarios. In a later analysis, each TCR beta chain was defined by its CDR3 amino acid sequence together with its V-gene family, and reads lacking a unique V-gene family were excluded. As a way to deal with suspected cross-contamination and a sequencing artifact, a later analysis dropped 592 nucleotide sequences that were highly shared and had low generation probability. For each public chain, a later analysis derived a clonal expansion index from normalized ranks of inferred template counts within each repertoire. Generation probabilities in a later analysis came from a VDJ recombination model fitted to out-of-frame rearrangements, and those results were checked against IGoR. In a later analysis, hypergeometric tests were used to score TCR-TCR, TCR-HLA and TCR-CMV co-occurrence, with a repertoire-size bias correction applied to TCR pairs. In a later analysis, false discovery rates were estimated by permuting HLA or CMV assignments 20 times. In a later analysis, co-occurring TCRs were grouped using DBSCAN, with TCRdist sequence similarity added in when clustering inside HLA-allele-positive subsets. Repertoires with fewer than 30,000 or more than 120,000 public chains were left out of co-occurrence clustering, as were a handful of repertoires with anomalous nucleotide sharing. What TCRdb holds here is the immuneACCESS table cut down to in-frame rearrangements. Part of the clones is not present; checked against another copy, under half of the missing clones reflect an unresolved V gene, and the others are unexplained. V and J calls and clone size come straight from that table; D and trimming were deduced from the DNA. For this sample there are 90,000 to 140,000 clones; 13% to 15% appear just once. The top ten constitute over 0.65% of the sample.

Trimming costs V 5 bases and J 1 base, and their ends lie 13 bases apart. CDR1 and CDR2, looked up from the germline V gene, are SGHRS and YFSETQ. Its CDR3 holds 15 amino acids, cysteine through phenylalanine. Of the read, only the CDR3 DNA is kept; its 45 bases are in frame from base 1. The cohort consisted of 600 or so healthy bone marrow donors. At the time of sampling, all cohort members were nominally healthy, though unrecorded immune exposures were likely present. The donor tested CMV seronegative and was one of the 352 seronegative cohort members. Each donor provided a peripheral blood sample, and peripheral blood mononuclear cells were used for TCR beta sequencing. Genomic DNA extraction from the blood cell samples was performed with the Qiagen DNeasy Blood Extraction Kit.

Sequencing was done on a sample of PBMCs. The rearranged segments are TRBV5-1 and TRBJ1-3, with TRBD1 tentatively as D gene (5 bases match). The clonotype comes from a female donor in good health and CMV-seronegative. The CDR3 region: CASRPDGTSGNTIYF. At the DNA level, the sequence is TGCGCCAGCAGACCAGACGGGACTTCTGGAAACACCATATATTTT.